This TCR beta chain was sequenced in a study of blood T cells in healthy people across ages. This clonotype was observed a handful of times. No antigen is known for it. Through a sample-barcoded 5' primer and a J-beta primer mix, a second PCR was run for 7 to 11 cycles. TCRdb redid the calling of the 5' RACE reads with MiXCR, one entry per CDR3 protein. The sample lists 800,000 or so distinct CDR3 sequences; less than 80% were seen once. The study, taken as a whole, reports: Bulk PBMC profiling left naive and antigen-experienced comparisons inconclusive.

The V gene lost 0 bases and the J gene lost 8 bases, with 13 bases spanning the gap. CDR3 length: 13 amino acids. The V gene's germline CDR1 is SQVTM and CDR2 ANQGSEA. Donors gave about 10 milliliters of peripheral blood apiece. This receptor was obtained from a man aged 25-45 years in good health. The sequencing input was blood. V usage is TRBV29-1 and J usage is TRBJ1-2; D is unclear. CDR3 DNA sequence: TGCAGCGTTGAAGATAACGAGCAAGGGGGCTACACCTTC. Protein: CSVEDNEQGGYTF.